These 28 T cell receptor beta chains came from one sample sequenced in a study of blood T cell repertoires in COVID-19. Sequencing used immunoSEQ multiplex PCR; TCRdb keeps in-frame clones, though not all of them. Of roughly 260,000 clones listed, about 89% are singletons. The sample was PBMCs or T cells enriched from blood (not recorded which). The origin of the receptors is a human donor in a cohort exposed to, infected with or recovered from COVID-19 (not recorded which). The donor label of this sample is uncertain.

The gene calls are TRBV2 and TRBJ1-1, with D possibly being TRBD1 (6 bases). Germline V gene data show CDR1 as SNHLY and CDR2 as FYNNEI. V lost 6 bases and J 5 bases, leaving 16 bases between the germline ends. This CDR3 is built from 14 residues. The CDR3 spells CASSLTGTWTEAFF. The DNA of the CDR3 is TGTGCCAGCAGCCTAACAGGGACCTGGACTGAAGCTTTCTTT.

The rearrangement uses TRBV29-1 and TRBJ1-2; TRBD1 is a possible D gene (6 bases). The CDR3 sequence is 12 residues long. The V end was cut by 7 bases, the J end by 5 bases, with 14 bases between. From germline, CDR1 is SQVTM and CDR2 ANQGSEA. In nucleotides, the CDR3 is TGCAGCGCCGACGACAGGCTTTATGGCTACACCTTC. Translation: CSADDRLYGYTF.

The gene calls are TRBV6-5 and TRBJ2-3, with TRBD1 matching over 7 bases. This CDR3 contains 14 residues. CDR1 is MNHEY and CDR2 is SVGAGI in the germline V gene. Losses at the gene ends were 4 bases for V and 4 bases for J; bases not matched to a gene: 5. Here the CDR3 reads CASSSAGGADTQYF. CDR3 DNA sequence: TGTGCCAGCAGTTCGGCAGGGGGAGCAGATACGCAGTATTTT.

This clone was seen a few times. CDR3 loop: CASSPGQGAYNEQFF. In nucleotides, the CDR3 is TGTGCCAGCAGCCCGGGACAGGGGGCCTACAATGAGCAGTTCTTC. The chain carries TRBV4-2 and TRBJ2-1; 11 bases are shared with TRBD1. V trimming: 4 bases; J trimming: 2 bases; junction bases outside the gene matches: 1. CDR1 and CDR2 (germline): LGHNA, YNFKEQ. The CDR3 spans 15 residues.

The chain couples TRBV19 to TRBJ2-2; 12 nucleotides align to TRBD1. This CDR3 contains 18 residues. From germline, CDR1 is LNHDA and CDR2 SQIVND (reference sequence). V lost 0 bases and J lost 8; bases outside the gene matches: 10. The CDR3 loop reads CASSIDHWGQGARGELFF. The CDR3 region has the DNA TGTGCCAGTAGTATAGATCATTGGGGACAGGGGGCGAGAGGGGAGCTGTTTTTT. The entire variable domain, with the rest obtained from reference TRBV19 and TRBJ2-2, is as follows: DGGITQSPKYLFRKEGQNVTLSCEQNLNHDAMYWYRQDPGQGLRLIYYSQIVNDFQKGDIAEGYSVSREKKESFPLTVTSAQKNPTAFYLCASSIDHWGQGARGELFFGEGSRLTVL.

The chain joins TRBV7-2 to TRBJ2-4; possibly TRBD2 for D (6 bases). Looked up from germline, CDR1 is SGHTA and CDR2 is FQGNSA. The CDR3 contains 15 residues. Trimming took 5 bases from V and 0 from J, leaving 11 bases between them. The CDR3 protein is CASSREYLAKNIQYF. CDR3 coding DNA: TGTGCCAGCAGCCGGGAGTATCTAGCCAAAAACATTCAGTACTTC.

The rearrangement uses TRBV18 and TRBJ2-1, with 8 bases that match TRBD2. V lost 4 bases to trimming and J lost 0 bases; unmatched junction nucleotides: 14. The CDR3 is 19 residues long. The germline V gene encodes CDR1 KGHSH and CDR2 LQKENI. CDR3 nucleotides: TGTGCCAGCTCACTCACCCAAGGAAAGCGGGGGAGCTCCTACAATGAGCAGTTCTTC. Its protein is CASSLTQGKRGSSYNEQFF.

This clone was seen just once. The chain recombines TRBV25-1 with TRBJ1-1; D remains unclear. CDR1 is MGHDK and CDR2 is SYGVNS in the germline V gene. CDR3 length equals 13 residues. Trimming stripped 4 bases from V and 4 bases from J, with 10 bases between. CDR3 in DNA: TGTGCCAGCAGTGGGCCAGTGATCACTGAAGCTTTCTTT. Its translation: CASSGPVITEAFF. Filled out from reference TRBV25-1 and TRBJ1-1, the complete variable domain reads EADIYQTPRYLVIGTGKKITLECSQTMGHDKMYWYQQDPGMELHLIHYSYGVNSTEKGDLSSESTVSRIRTEHFPLTLESARPSHTSQYLCASSGPVITEAFFGQGTRLTVV.

This chain joins TRBV2 and TRBJ1-3, with TRBD1 matching over 10 bases. The CDR3 contains 13 residues. With V trimmed by 6 bases and J by 8 bases, 4 bases remained unmatched. CDR1 and CDR2 from the germline V gene are SNHLY and FYNNEI. For the CDR3, the DNA is TGTGCCAGCAGGAGGACAGGGGGGGACACCATATATTTT. Translating gives CASRRTGGDTIYF.

The chain uses TRBV4-1 and TRBJ1-1, with D tentatively TRBD1 (6 bases). CDR1 MGHRA and CDR2 YSYEKL come from the germline V gene. Trimming cost V 1 base and J 1 base, with 10 bases left between them. This CDR3 is 15 amino acids long. CDR3 nucleotide sequence: TGCGCCAGCAGCCAAGTCGGGGGGGCGAACACTGAAGCTTTCTTT. Translation: CASSQVGGANTEAFF.

The chain uses TRBV11-2 and TRBJ1-2; D remains unclear. CDR1 is SGHAT and CDR2 is FQNNGV in the germline V gene. Trimming pared 1 base from V and 0 bases from J, leaving 12 bases between. This CDR3 spans 16 amino acids. CDR3 sequence reads: CASSLGPRLANYGYTF. The CDR3, as DNA: TGTGCCAGCAGCTTAGGACCGCGACTAGCTAACTATGGCTACACCTTC.

This sequence joins TRBV7-2 and TRBJ1-1; a weak D match, TRBD1 (5 bases). Germline assignment: CDR1 SGHTA and CDR2 FQGNSA. This CDR3 has 14 residues. V was shortened by 5 bases and J by 4 bases, with 14 bases between the two germline ends. CDR3 loop: CASSQPVGPTEAFF. DNA for the CDR3: TGTGCCAGCAGCCAACCCGTGGGGCCCACTGAAGCTTTCTTT.

The J gene is TRBJ1-1, the V gene TRBV7-9; weak D call: TRBD1 (6 bases). The CDR3 length is 14 residues. Trimming took off 5 bases at V and 4 bases at J, with 14 bases between the two ends. From germline, CDR1 is SEHNR and CDR2 FQNEAQ (reference sequence). CDR3: CASSLQTGGTEAFF. CDR3 DNA sequence: TGTGCCAGCAGCCTACAGACAGGAGGCACTGAAGCTTTCTTT.

The chain recombines TRBV7-9 with TRBJ1-1, with D hard to call. Germline V gene sequence: CDR1 SEHNR, CDR2 FQNEAQ (reference sequence). The CDR3 loop spans 12 amino acids. Between the trimmed V and J ends, which lost 0 bases and 7 bases, there was a span of 6 bases. The CDR3 DNA reads TGTGCCAGCAGCTTAGCGGCAGGTGAAGCTTTCTTT. This gives the protein CASSLAAGEAFF.

The chain employs TRBV9 and TRBJ2-3; D not certain. Germline-derived CDR1 and CDR2 are SGDLS and YYNGEE. V lost 0 bases, J lost 1 base, and 12 bases lay in between. The CDR3 covers 16 residues. In DNA form, the CDR3 reads TGTGCCAGCAGCGTAGGTGGCTCCCGGGGCACAGATACGCAGTATTTT. Residues: CASSVGGSRGTDTQYF.

The rearrangement links TRBV19 to TRBJ1-1, with D possibly being TRBD1 (5 bases). V lost 3 bases to trimming and J lost 11 bases, with 19 bases between them. This CDR3 has 14 residues. CDR1 and CDR2 from the germline V gene are LNHDA and SQIVND (reference sequence). This chain's CDR3 is CASSIGRGLTEAFF. Written as DNA, the CDR3 is TGTGCCAGTAGTATCGGTCGGGGACTGACCGAGGCTTTCTTT. The complete variable domain, with remaining parts taken from reference TRBV19 and TRBJ1-1, reads DGGITQSPKYLFRKEGQNVTLSCEQNLNHDAMYWYRQDPGQGLRLIYYSQIVNDFQKGDIAEGYSVSREKKESFPLTVTSAQKNPTAFYLCASSIGRGLTEAFFGQGTRLTVV.

V and J are TRBV19 and TRBJ2-1; weak D call: TRBD2 (6 bases). V was pared by 1 base and J by 8 bases, with 6 bases between. The CDR3 totals 12 residues. Per germline, CDR1 LNHDA and CDR2 SQIVND (reference sequence). The CDR3 bases are TGTGCCAGTAGTATAGGGGGGGATGAGCAGTTCTTC. This encodes CASSIGGDEQFF.

The rearrangement links TRBV27 to TRBJ1-2; 9 bases align to TRBD1. V shed 2 bases and J 7 bases; nucleotides not matched to a gene: 11. Per germline, CDR1 MNHEY and CDR2 SMNVEV (reference sequence). CDR3 length equals 16 residues. This chain's CDR3 is CASSLHIPQGAAGYTF. CDR3 nucleotides: TGTGCCAGCAGTTTACATATCCCACAGGGGGCGGCTGGCTACACCTTC.

The rearrangement uses TRBV7-8 and TRBJ1-1; D unclear. The V gene lost 3 bases and the J gene lost 4 bases, with 12 bases spanning the gap. Germline V gene data show CDR1 as SGHVS and CDR2 as FQNEAQ. The CDR3 loop spans 14 amino acids. For the CDR3, the DNA is TGTGCCAGCAGCTTTCTTAGTAACCCCACTGAAGCTTTCTTT. Translating gives CASSFLSNPTEAFF.

The rearrangement links TRBV5-6 to TRBJ2-1; TRBD2 aligns across 8 bases. The germline CDR1 and CDR2 sequences are SGHDT and YYEEEE. CDR3 length equals 14 residues. The V segment lost 0 bases and the J segment 8 bases; nucleotides outside the gene matches: 4. CDR3 in DNA: TGTGCCAGCAGCTTGGGATGGCGGGGGGATGAGCAGTTCTTC. Residues: CASSLGWRGDEQFF.

This clone has just one count. CDR3 loop: CATSRDNPLRGLNTEAFF. CDR3 sequence (DNA): TGTGCCACCAGCAGAGATAATCCCCTACGGGGGTTGAACACTGAAGCTTTCTTT. J is TRBJ1-1 and V is TRBV15; the D gene is possibly TRBD1 (5 bases). With 0 bases removed from V and 0 bases from J, the gap between germline ends came to 17 bases. Germline loops: CDR1 LNHNV, CDR2 YYDKDF (reference sequence). This CDR3 is built from 18 residues.

The J gene is TRBJ2-1, the V gene TRBV14; 10 bases map to TRBD2. The germline V gene has CDR1 SGHDN and CDR2 FVKESK. The CDR3 is 20 residues long. Unmatched junction bases numbered 11, after V lost 0 bases and J lost 0 bases. CDR3 nucleotide sequence: TGTGCCAGCAGCCAAGATTGGAGTAGCGGGGGGCCCAGCTCCTACAATGAGCAGTTCTTC. Residues: CASSQDWSSGGPSSYNEQFF. The full variable domain, in which reference TRBV14 and TRBJ2-1 provide the parts outside the CDR3, is EAGVTQFPSHSVIEKGQTVTLRCDPISGHDNLYWYRRVMGKEIKFLLHFVKESKQDESGMPNNRFLAERTGGTYSTLKVQPAELEDSGVYFCASSQDWSSGGPSSYNEQFFGPGTRLTVL.

V and J are TRBV2 and TRBJ2-7, with no clear D. Germline V gene sequence: CDR1 SNHLY, CDR2 FYNNEI. The CDR3 spans 13 residues. Trimming shortened V by 0 bases and J by 2 bases, and 5 bases separated the two germline ends. The CDR3 nucleotides are TGTGCCAGCAGTGAAGCGTTAACCTACGAGCAGTACTTC. Translation: CASSEALTYEQYF.

The chain carries TRBV5-1 and TRBJ2-7, with TRBD2 as a possible D gene (6 bases). Germline V CDR1 and CDR2: SGHRS, YFSETQ. The V and J ends lost 1 base and 7 bases respectively, with 15 bases between them. The CDR3 length is 14 residues. The CDR3 spells CASSLSGRGGEQYF. CDR3 nucleotide sequence: TGCGCCAGCAGCTTGTCGGGGCGGGGCGGGGAGCAGTACTTC. Using reference TRBV5-1 and TRBJ2-7 for the parts outside the CDR3, the full variable domain is KAGVTQTPRYLIKTRGQQVTLSCSPISGHRSVSWYQQTPGQGLQFLFEYFSETQRNKGNFPGRFSGRQFSNSRSEMNVSTLELGDSALYLCASSLSGRGGEQYFGPGTRLTVT.

The J gene is TRBJ2-6, the V gene TRBV4-1; D call uncertain. Trimming pared 1 base from V and 0 bases from J, leaving 7 bases between. Per the germline V gene, CDR1 is MGHRA and CDR2 is YSYEKL. The CDR3 loop spans 16 amino acids. As DNA, the CDR3 is TGCGCCAGCAGCCAAGTGGGCAGCTCTGGGGCCAACGTCCTGACTTTC. It translates to CASSQVGSSGANVLTF.

This rearrangement joins TRBV19 to TRBJ2-7; a weak D match, TRBD2 (6 bases). Germline values: CDR1 LNHDA, CDR2 SQIVND (reference sequence). The CDR3 is 15 amino acids. V was pared by 3 bases and J by 2 bases, with 14 bases between. In DNA, the CDR3 is TGTGCCAGTAGTATGGGGGACTCGTGGGCCTACGAGCAGTACTTC. Translating gives CASSMGDSWAYEQYF.

V and J are TRBV10-3 and TRBJ1-1; TRBD1 agrees at 8 bases. Germline-derived CDR1 and CDR2 are ENHRY and SYGVKD. The CDR3 loop spans 13 amino acids. The trim removed 6 bases at V and 1 base at J, leaving 1 base unmatched. In DNA, the CDR3 is TGTGCCATCAGGGACAGGGAGAACACTGAAGCTTTCTTT. Its translation: CAIRDRENTEAFF.

Concerning this clone itself: Germline is not matched at one junction end, which may reflect a read error. The J gene is TRBJ2-5, the V gene TRBV7-7, with 9 bases lining up with TRBD1. The CDR3 length is 20 residues. Germline V lookup: CDR1 SSHAT, CDR2 FNYEAQ (reference sequence). The CDR3 protein is CASSLGTGGLMPAPQGTQYF. CDR3 DNA sequence: TGTGCCAGCAGCTTAGGAACAGGGGGCTTAATGCCAGCCCCACAAGGGACCCAGTACTTC.